What follows describes a single TCR beta chain. What it recognizes is unknown. Profiling relied on immunoSEQ multiplex PCR, and the TCRdb table lists in-frame clones only, not all of them. The repertoire holds approximately 76,000 clones, with about 89% as singletons. This sample stems from a study of OX40 agonist ivuxolimab in advanced cancers. Findings and caveats of the study: CD8+ T cells showed, on average, more clonal expansion than CD4+ cells. Some nonresponders also had low normalized T-cell clonal expansion. The specificity for antigen of the expanded peripheral T cells was not determined.

The V gene's germline CDR1 is MNHEY and CDR2 SVGAGI. The CDR3 loop spans 15 amino acids. The V end was cut by 0 bases, the J end by 0 bases, with 8 bases between. The sample was CD4+ or CD8+ T cells sorted from blood, taken in a trial of the OX40 agonist ivuxolimab. The origin of this receptor is an adult with an advanced solid tumor such as melanoma, head and neck, liver or kidney cancer. This chain links TRBV6-5 with TRBJ1-2; tentative D call: TRBD1 (6 bases). The CDR3 spells CASSYSGGANYGYTF. The CDR3 DNA reads TGTGCCAGCAGTTACTCAGGGGGAGCTAACTATGGCTACACCTTC.